The 21 T cell receptor beta chains reported below all come from one sample, sequenced in a study of cytomegalovirus exposure and HLA in healthy donors. 13 Jbeta primers and 60 Vbeta primers were used for the PCR. Only in-frame clones appear in the TCRdb table, and some are missing; sequencing was by immunoSEQ multiplex PCR. The sample comprises hundreds of thousands of clones, roughly 80% of which are singletons, and 3.5% to 4% rests with the top ten. Sequencing was performed on PBMCs. The receptors originated from a male donor in good health and CMV-seronegative.

The chain has TRBV6-6 and TRBJ2-6; D unclear. The V gene's germline CDR1 is MNHNY and CDR2 SVGAGI (reference sequence). The CDR3 runs to 15 residues. Trimming shortened V by 3 bases and J by 0 bases, and 6 bases separated the two germline ends. The CDR3 nucleotides read TGTGCCAGCAGTTATATGAGCTCTGGGGCCAACGTCCTGACTTTC. This codes for CASSYMSSGANVLTF.

The J gene is TRBJ2-7, the V gene TRBV18, with D possibly TRBD1 on 5 matching bases. V lost 6 bases, J lost 3 bases, and 6 bases lay in between. CDR3 length: 11 amino acids. In germline, CDR1 is KGHSH, CDR2 LQKENI. CDR3 residues: CASSGLYEQYF. The CDR3 nucleotides read TGTGCCAGCTCGGGGCTCTACGAGCAGTACTTC. The full variable domain, its missing parts supplied by reference TRBV18 and TRBJ2-7, is NAGVMQNPRHLVRRRGQEARLRCSPMKGHSHVYWYRQLPEEGLKFMVYLQKENIIDESGMPKERFSAEFPKEGPSILRIQQVVRGDSAAYFCASSGLYEQYFGPGTRLTVT.

For the CDR3, the DNA is TGCGCCAGCAGCATCCCGACAGGGGGTCGAGCTTCCACAGATACGCAGTATTTT. Amino acid sequence: CASSIPTGGRASTDTQYF. The chain links TRBV5-1 to TRBJ2-3; 9 bases line up with TRBD1. Germline V gene lookup returns CDR1 SGHRS and CDR2 YFSETQ. J was trimmed by 2 bases and V by 4 bases; bases with no gene match: 14. This CDR3 has 18 amino acids.

The rearrangement uses TRBV6-5 and TRBJ2-1, with D hard to call. CDR3 length: 13 amino acids. The V end lost 6 bases, the J end lost 4 bases, and 10 bases lay between the germline ends. Germline V gives CDR1 MNHEY, CDR2 SVGAGI. In DNA form, the CDR3 reads TGTGCCAGCAGCCGAGCGACTTACAATGAGCAGTTCTTC. It codes for CASSRATYNEQFF.

The chain carries TRBV7-6 and TRBJ1-4, with a tentative D call TRBD1 (5 bases). The V end was cut by 2 bases, the J end by 3 bases, with 10 bases between. The germline gives CDR1 SGHVS, CDR2 FNYEAQ. The CDR3 extends over 15 amino acids. CDR3 nucleotides: TGTGCCAGCAGCTTATACGACAGACCTAATGAAAAACTGTTTTTT. It codes for CASSLYDRPNEKLFF.

This chain uses TRBV7-2 with TRBJ1-1; 9 positions match TRBD1. The V segment lost 4 bases and the J segment 4 bases; nucleotides outside the gene matches: 10. In germline, CDR1 is SGHTA, CDR2 FQGNSA. The CDR3 consists of 16 residues. The DNA of the CDR3 is TGTGCCAGCAGCTCCACAGGGGGCCTGCCGTCCACTGAAGCTTTCTTT. It specifies CASSSTGGLPSTEAFF.

This clone was observed a few times. This sequence joins TRBV13 and TRBJ2-7; D is perhaps TRBD2 (6 bases). The CDR3 contains 16 residues. The germline V gene encodes CDR1 PRHDT and CDR2 FYEKMQ (reference sequence). V lost 0 bases to trimming and J lost 5 bases, with 17 bases between them. The CDR3 spells CASSLGPGGTFDEQYF. The CDR3 bases are TGTGCCAGCAGCTTAGGCCCCGGGGGAACATTCGACGAGCAGTACTTC.

The V and J genes are TRBV9 and TRBJ2-7, with 10 bases matching TRBD1. Germline V CDR1 and CDR2: SGDLS, YYNGEE. The CDR3 loop spans 15 amino acids. The junction had 7 bases not matched to a gene; V was cut back by 4 bases and J by 3 bases. In nucleotides, the CDR3 is TGTGCCAGCAGCTCCGGACAGGGGGTGGGCTACGAGCAGTACTTC. This translates into CASSSGQGVGYEQYF.

The chain is built from TRBV5-4 and TRBJ2-5; 8 bases line up with TRBD2. The J call may be in error: the DNA end matches TRBJ2-7 better. CDR1 is SGHNT, CDR2 YYREEE, per germline (reference sequence). This CDR3 has 14 amino acids. The CDR3 coding sequence is TGTGCCAGCAGCTTCTTAGCGGGACACTACGAGCAGTACTTC. Its protein is CASSFLAGHYEQYF.

Remarks on this clone: At one end the junction does not follow the germline gene, possibly because of a read error. J is TRBJ2-2 and V is TRBV28; possible D gene TRBD1, 6 bases. The CDR3 runs 18 residues. Germline V gene sequence: CDR1 MDHEN, CDR2 SYDVKM. As DNA, the CDR3 is TGTGCCAGCAGTTCCTACACAGGGACCCGAACGAACGCCGGGGAGCTGTTTTTT. As protein: CASSSYTGTRTNAGELFF.

The chain combines TRBV30 with TRBJ1-2; 8 positions agree with TRBD1. The length of the CDR3 is 13 residues. The V gene's germline CDR1 is GTSNPN and CDR2 SVGIG (reference sequence). V trimming: 3 bases; J trimming: 4 bases; junction bases outside the gene matches: 4. In DNA form, the CDR3 reads TGTGCCTGGAGGGGACAGGCGTTCTATGGCTACACCTTC. Amino acid sequence: CAWRGQAFYGYTF.

The chain is built from TRBV7-6 and TRBJ2-3; 8 bases are a match to TRBD2. Germline CDR1 is SGHVS and CDR2 is FNYEAQ. The CDR3 extends over 17 amino acids. The V gene end was trimmed by 1 base and the J gene end by 1 base; junction bases not matched to a gene: 7. CDR3 DNA: TGTGCCAGCAGCTTAGAGGCCGAGGGACTAGGCACAGATACGCAGTATTTT. Its translation is CASSLEAEGLGTDTQYF.

V and J are TRBV6-5 and TRBJ2-1, with 7 positions matching TRBD1. The CDR3 sequence is 15 residues long. Germline lookup yields CDR1 MNHEY and CDR2 SVGAGI. The junction had 5 bases not matched to a gene; V was cut back by 5 bases and J by 1 base. The CDR3 DNA is TGTGCCAGCAGTATAAGACAGGGTTCCTACAATGAGCAGTTCTTC. Translated, it gives CASSIRQGSYNEQFF.

This chain joins TRBV2 and TRBJ2-2; 13 bases map to TRBD2. Germline V gene data show CDR1 as SNHLY and CDR2 as FYNNEI. The CDR3 has 15 residues. J was trimmed by 8 bases and V by 6 bases; bases with no gene match: 6. This CDR3 reads CASRVGLAGAGELFF. CDR3 DNA: TGTGCCAGCAGGGTTGGACTAGCGGGAGCTGGGGAGCTGTTTTTT.

The V and J genes are TRBV7-6 and TRBJ2-3, with D possibly TRBD2 on 6 matching bases. The CDR3 runs to 16 residues. Per the germline V gene, CDR1 is SGHVS and CDR2 is FNYEAQ. The V gene lost 1 base and the J gene lost 0 bases, with 11 bases spanning the gap. CDR3 loop: CASSLGAGPSTDTQYF. The CDR3 DNA reads TGTGCCAGCAGCTTAGGAGCGGGCCCTAGCACAGATACGCAGTATTTT.

About this clone itself: Other DNA sequences in the sample encode the same CDR3. The J gene is TRBJ2-7, the V gene TRBV5-1; 11 bases fit TRBD2. Trimming at V came to 4 bases and at J to 3 bases, leaving 3 bases not matched to a gene. The germline V gene has CDR1 SGHRS and CDR2 YFSETQ. The CDR3 runs to 14 residues. CDR3 in amino acids: CASSLGLAVYEQYF. DNA of the CDR3: TGCGCCAGCAGCCTGGGACTAGCGGTCTACGAGCAGTACTTC.

This clone has only one observation. The chain combines TRBV5-3 with TRBJ2-5; the match to TRBD2 covers 12 bases. TRBV5-3 is assigned to the ORF class and has an uncertain function. V trimming: 3 bases; J trimming: 2 bases; junction bases outside the gene matches: 17. CDR3 length: 20 residues. In DNA, the CDR3 is TGTGCCAGAAGCTCCGATCTGGGGCTAGCGGGAGGGGGTCGTCAAGAGACCCAGTACTTC. As protein: CARSSDLGLAGGGRQETQYF.

V is TRBV5-4 and J is TRBJ1-5; possible D gene TRBD1, 5 bases. Trimming removed 10 bases at V and 4 bases at J, with 12 bases between. Germline CDR1 reads SGHNT; CDR2 reads YYREEE (reference sequence). The CDR3 covers 12 residues. The CDR3 bases are TGTGCCTTTCAACAGGAAAATCAGCCCCAGCATTTT. Its translation: CAFQQENQPQHF.

The genes are TRBV30 and TRBJ2-1; D may be TRBD2 (5 bases). Between the trimmed V and J ends, which lost 3 bases and 3 bases, there was a span of 9 bases. CDR3 length equals 13 residues. Germline-derived CDR1 and CDR2 are GTSNPN and SVGIG (reference sequence). Written as DNA, the CDR3 is TGTGCCTGGAGGTGGGAGCTCTACAATGAGCAGTTCTTC. This codes for CAWRWELYNEQFF.

The chain recombines TRBV28 with TRBJ1-4; D gene unclear. Trimming left V 0 bases short and J 4 bases short, with 9 bases between. CDR1 MDHEN and CDR2 SYDVKM come from the germline V gene. The CDR3 spans 15 residues. The CDR3 sequence is CASSLWESGNEKLFF. The CDR3 DNA reads as TGTGCCAGCAGTTTATGGGAAAGCGGTAATGAAAAACTGTTTTTT.

This rearrangement joins TRBV4-1 to TRBJ2-3, with 7 bases aligning to TRBD2. CDR1 and CDR2 from the germline V gene are MGHRA and YSYEKL. The CDR3 extends over 17 amino acids. V lost 0 bases, J lost 3 bases, and 9 bases stayed unmatched. The CDR3 bases are TGCGCCAGCAGCCAAGACGGGGCGGGAGCCGGGACAGATACGCAGTATTTT. It translates to CASSQDGAGAGTDTQYF.